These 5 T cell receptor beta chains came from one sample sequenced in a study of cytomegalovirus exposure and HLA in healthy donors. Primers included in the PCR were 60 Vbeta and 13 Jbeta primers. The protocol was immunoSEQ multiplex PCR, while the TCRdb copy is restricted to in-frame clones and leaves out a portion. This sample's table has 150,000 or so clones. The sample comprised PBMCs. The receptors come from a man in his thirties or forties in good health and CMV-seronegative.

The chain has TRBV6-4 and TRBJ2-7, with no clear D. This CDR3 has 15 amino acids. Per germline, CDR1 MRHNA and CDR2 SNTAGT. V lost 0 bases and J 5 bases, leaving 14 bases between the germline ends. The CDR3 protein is CASSDSVWSGNEQYF. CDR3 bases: TGTGCCAGCAGTGACTCAGTCTGGTCAGGCAACGAGCAGTACTTC.

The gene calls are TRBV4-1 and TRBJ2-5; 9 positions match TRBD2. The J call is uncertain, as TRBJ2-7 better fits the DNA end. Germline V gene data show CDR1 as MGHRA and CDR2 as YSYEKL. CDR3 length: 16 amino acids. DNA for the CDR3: TGCGCCAGCAGCCAAAGGGAGGGCGGGGGGGCCTACGAGCAGTACTTC. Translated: CASSQREGGGAYEQYF.

The CDR3 loop reads CSVSDGDQPQHF. The CDR3 DNA reads TGCAGCGTTTCGGACGGGGATCAGCCCCAGCATTTT. The chain links TRBV29-1 to TRBJ1-5; D remains ambiguous. From germline, CDR1 is SQVTM and CDR2 ANQGSEA. This CDR3 comprises 12 residues. Trimming cost V 5 bases and J 5 bases, with 10 bases left between them. Full variable domain (rest looked up from reference TRBV29-1 and TRBJ1-5): SAVISQKPSRDICQRGTSLTIQCQVDSQVTMMFWYRQQPGQSLTLIATANQGSEATYESGFVIDKFPISRPNLTFSTLTVSNMSPEDSSIYLCSVSDGDQPQHFGDGTRLSIL.

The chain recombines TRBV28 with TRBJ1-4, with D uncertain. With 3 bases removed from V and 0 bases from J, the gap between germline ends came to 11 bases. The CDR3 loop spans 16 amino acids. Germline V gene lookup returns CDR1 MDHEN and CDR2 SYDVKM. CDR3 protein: CASSLSGPATNEKLFF. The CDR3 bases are TGTGCCAGCAGTTTGTCGGGTCCGGCAACTAATGAAAAACTGTTTTTT.

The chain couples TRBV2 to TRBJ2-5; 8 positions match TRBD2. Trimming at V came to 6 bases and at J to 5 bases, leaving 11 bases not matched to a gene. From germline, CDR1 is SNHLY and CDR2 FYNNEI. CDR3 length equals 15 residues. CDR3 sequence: CASRETAGGWETQYF. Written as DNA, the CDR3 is TGTGCCAGCAGAGAGACGGCGGGAGGCTGGGAGACCCAGTACTTC.